A selection of T cell receptor beta chains follows, all from one sample in a study of CD8 T cells in ankylosing spondylitis. One entry per CDR3 protein, called by TCRdb with MiXCR from the 5' RACE reads. The table shows 250,000 or so distinct CDR3 sequences, with roughly a quarter occurring only once. The sequencing input was blood, either unsorted or a sorted T cell fraction (not recorded which). These TCRs come from a male donor with ankylosing spondylitis or in good health (not recorded which). Each CDR3 is given with its conserved first and last residue. D genes are given only for firm matches. Size tells how often a clone was seen (once, few, many) or the class of an expanded clone, and some rows leave it out.

size: many
J: TRBJ1-1
V: TRBV7-9
D: .
CDR3: CASSLSGREAFF
DNA: TGTGCCAGCAGCCTCTCGGGACGTGAAGCTTTCTTT

size: few
J: TRBJ2-7
V: TRBV20-1
D: TRBD2
CDR3: CSAGLVDEQYF
DNA: TGCAGTGCGGGACTAGTGGACGAGCAGTACTTC

size: .
J: TRBJ2-1
V: TRBV7-9
D: .
CDR3: CASSLVDYRNSYNEQFF
DNA: TGTGCCAGCAGCTTAGTGGACTACCGGAACTCCTACAATGAGCAGTTCTTC

size: many
J: TRBJ1-5
V: TRBV20-1
D: .
CDR3: CSARGGQPNQPQHF
DNA: TGCAGTGCTAGGGGCGGGCAGCCAAATCAGCCCCAGCATTTT

size: many
J: TRBJ2-7
V: TRBV5-1
D: TRBD1
CDR3: CASSQRQGLGSEQYF
DNA: TGCGCCAGCAGCCAGAGACAGGGGTTAGGATCCGAGCAGTACTTC

size: many
J: TRBJ2-5
V: TRBV29-1
D: .
CDR3: CSGLSRYQETQYF
DNA: TGCAGCGGGCTATCTAGGTACCAAGAGACCCAGTACTTC

size: few
J: TRBJ2-1
V: TRBV3-1
D: TRBD2
CDR3: CASSQGLAGEQFF
DNA: TGTGCCAGCAGCCAAGGATTAGCGGGGGAGCAGTTCTTC

size: few
J: TRBJ2-2
V: TRBV10-3
D: TRBD1
CDR3: CAITWDRHTGELFF
DNA: TGTGCCATCACCTGGGACAGACACACCGGGGAGCTGTTTTTT

size: .
J: TRBJ1-5
V: TRBV10-3
D: .
CDR3: CATGPNQPQHF
DNA: TGTGCCACCGGACCTAATCAGCCCCAGCATTTT

size: .
J: TRBJ2-3
V: TRBV7-2
D: TRBD2
CDR3: CASSALLAGGTDTQYF
DNA: TGTGCCAGCAGCGCCCTACTAGCGGGGGGCACAGATACGCAGTATTTT

size: few
J: TRBJ1-6
V: TRBV10-3
D: .
CDR3: CAISESVSPLHF
DNA: TGTGCCATCAGTGAGTCGGTTTCACCCCTCCACTTT

size: many
J: TRBJ2-7
V: TRBV27
D: TRBD1
CDR3: CASSEDRGYEQYF
DNA: TGTGCCAGCAGCGAGGACAGGGGCTACGAGCAGTACTTC

size: .
J: TRBJ2-1
V: TRBV29-1
D: .
CDR3: CSVERGAREQFF
DNA: TGCAGCGTTGAAAGGGGGGCCCGGGAGCAGTTCTTC

size: many
J: TRBJ2-4
V: TRBV20-1
D: .
CDR3: CSAELQGAKNIQYF
DNA: TGCAGTGCCGAATTACAGGGAGCCAAAAACATTCAGTACTTC

size: few
J: TRBJ1-1
V: TRBV29-1
D: TRBD1
CDR3: CSGRGLNTEAFF
DNA: TGCAGCGGCAGGGGGCTGAACACTGAAGCTTTCTTT